The 27 T cell receptor beta chains below were found in one sample sequenced in a study of CXCR3-negative and CXCR3-positive naive CD8 T cells. UMI labels and 5' RACE were used to prepare the TRB cDNA libraries. Reanalyzing the 5' RACE reads, TCRdb keeps one entry per CDR3 protein, without DNA. The sample shows about 42,000 distinct CDR3 sequences, and over 2% sits with its ten largest clones. The sequencing sample was made of naive CXCR3- CD8+ T cells from blood. As to subset: CD45RO-CCR7+CD27+CD95- naive CD8+ T cells lacking CXCR3 (TNR3-). These receptors were obtained from a human donor in good health. Some clones in this sample may be carry-over from other donors' samples.

The rearrangement links TRBV10-3 to TRBJ2-7. Germline values: CDR1 ENHRY, CDR2 SYGVKD. The CDR3 is made up of 13 amino acids. The chain's CDR3 is CAISDGGVNEQYF.

The chain has TRBV5-1 and TRBJ1-1; TCRdb proposes TRBD1, but this gene call is untestable without DNA. The CDR3 is 13 residues long. The germline V gene encodes CDR1 SGHRS and CDR2 YFSETQ. The chain's CDR3 is CASNKDSNTEAFF.

This rearrangement joins TRBV14 to TRBJ2-3; no DNA is available, so the TRBD1 call from TCRdb remains unchecked. The CDR3 is 15 amino acids. CDR1 and CDR2 from the germline V gene are SGHDN and FVKESK. The CDR3 loop reads CASSQGEGTRDTQYF. The complete variable domain, with remaining parts taken from reference TRBV14 and TRBJ2-3, reads EAGVTQFPSHSVIEKGQTVTLRCDPISGHDNLYWYRRVMGKEIKFLLHFVKESKQDESGMPNNRFLAERTGGTYSTLKVQPAELEDSGVYFCASSQGEGTRDTQYFGPGTRLTVL.

The chain employs TRBV27 and TRBJ2-7. Germline CDR1 MNHEY, CDR2 SMNVEV (reference sequence). This CDR3 has 13 residues. The CDR3 loop reads CVSSFSRDYEQYF.

V and J are TRBV29-1 and TRBJ2-1; the TCRdb D gene call, TRBD2, has no DNA to confirm it. The germline gives CDR1 SQVTM, CDR2 ANQGSEA. The CDR3 extends over 13 amino acids. The CDR3 reads CSVPTSGGPEQFF.

This sequence joins TRBV4-3 and TRBJ2-7. CDR3 length: 16 amino acids. The V gene's germline CDR1 is LGHNA and CDR2 YSLEER. The CDR3 is CASSQTRAEPAYEQYF.

The chain is built from TRBV6-5 and TRBJ2-7; the D call from TCRdb, TRBD2, cannot be confirmed without DNA. Germline CDR1 and CDR2: MNHEY and SVGAGI. This CDR3 comprises 15 residues. The CDR3 here is CASSGGSGGPYEQYF.

The chain employs TRBV20-1 and TRBJ2-1; TCRdb names TRBD1, which stays unverified in the absence of DNA. This CDR3 contains 16 residues. The germline gives CDR1 DFQATT, CDR2 SNEGSKA (reference sequence). This CDR3 is CSARDPLGREYNEQFF.

This rearrangement joins TRBV12-3 or TRBV12-4 to TRBJ1-1; TCRdb selects TRBD1, and the lack of DNA leaves this call unchecked. CDR3 size: 13 residues. CDR3 amino acids: CATFGHLNTEAFF.

CDR3 loop: CASSLGTTPGNNEQFF. V and J are TRBV6-2 or TRBV6-3 and TRBJ2-1; as DNA is missing, the TRBD2 call by TCRdb cannot be tested. The CDR3 sequence is 16 residues long. The germline V gene encodes CDR1 MNHEY and CDR2 SVGEGT.

The V and J genes are TRBV2 and TRBJ2-1. The CDR3 has 13 residues. Germline V gives CDR1 SNHLY, CDR2 FYNNEI. The CDR3 loop is CASLPSSYNEQFF.

The J gene is TRBJ2-1, the V gene TRBV5-1; TCRdb names TRBD2, which stays unverified in the absence of DNA. Looked up from germline, CDR1 is SGHRS and CDR2 is YFSETQ. This CDR3 comprises 16 residues. The CDR3 region is CASSLGSGESYNEQFF.

The rearrangement joins TRBV7-6 to TRBJ2-7; TCRdb names TRBD1, which stays unverified in the absence of DNA. This CDR3 contains 16 residues. CDR1 is SGHVS and CDR2 is FNYEAQ in the germline V gene. The CDR3 reads CASSFNPGQGASEQYF.

The chain combines TRBV6-6 with TRBJ2-3; no DNA is available, so the TRBD2 call from TCRdb remains unchecked. Germline V lookup: CDR1 MNHNY, CDR2 SVGAGI (reference sequence). This CDR3 spans 17 amino acids. The CDR3 protein is CASSYITRGGHTDTQYF.

The J gene is TRBJ2-1, the V gene TRBV11-2. The germline V gene encodes CDR1 SGHAT and CDR2 FQNNGV. This CDR3 spans 14 amino acids. The CDR3 reads CASSLDTEFDEQFF. Complete variable domain (other parts from reference TRBV11-2 and TRBJ2-1): EAGVAQSPRYKIIEKRQSVAFWCNPISGHATLYWYQQILGQGPKLLIQFQNNGVVDDSQLPKDRFSAERLKGVDSTLKIQPAKLEDSAVYLCASSLDTEFDEQFFGPGTRLTVL.

This chain connects TRBV7-9 to TRBJ2-2; no DNA is available, so the TRBD2 call from TCRdb remains unchecked. Germline V gives CDR1 SEHNR, CDR2 FQNEAQ (reference sequence). This CDR3 region has 16 residues. The CDR3 reads CASSLGGRADTGELFF.

The chain carries TRBV29-1 and TRBJ1-3; TCRdb picks TRBD1, but there is no DNA to check that call. The length of the CDR3 is 13 residues. Germline V lookup: CDR1 SQVTM, CDR2 ANQGSEA. CDR3 protein: CSAGPNSGNTIYF.

The rearrangement joins TRBV4-1 to TRBJ2-1; there is no DNA to check the TCRdb D call of TRBD1. The CDR3 contains 14 residues. The V gene's germline CDR1 is MGHRA and CDR2 YSYEKL. The CDR3 sequence: CASSQVTANNEQFF.

The rearrangement joins TRBV9 to TRBJ2-2; TCRdb proposes TRBD2, but this gene call is untestable without DNA. Germline-derived CDR1 and CDR2 are SGDLS and YYNGEE. This CDR3 region has 14 residues. CDR3: CASSPVLGTGELFF.

J is TRBJ1-1 and V is TRBV20-1; TCRdb gives TRBD1 as the D gene, but with no DNA this cannot be confirmed. The CDR3 is made up of 18 amino acids. Germline CDR1 is DFQATT and CDR2 is SNEGSKA (reference sequence). The CDR3 reads CSARDQGRRGPMNTEAFF.

The V call is TRBV9, the J call TRBJ2-7; TCRdb indicates TRBD1, and absent DNA this call remains unverified. CDR3 size: 13 residues. Germline CDR1 and CDR2: SGDLS and YYNGEE. CDR3: CASSAGTVYEQYF. Together with reference TRBV9 and TRBJ2-7, the CDR3 gives the full variable domain: DSGVTQTPKHLITATGQRVTLRCSPRSGDLSVYWYQQSLDQGLQFLIQYYNGEERAKGNILERFSAQQFPDLHSELNLSSLELGDSALYFCASSAGTVYEQYFGPGTRLTVT.

V is TRBV12-3 or TRBV12-4 and J is TRBJ1-1; TCRdb names TRBD1, which stays unverified in the absence of DNA. CDR3 length: 14 amino acids. The CDR3 is CASSLGQGGTEAFF.

The chain recombines TRBV27 with TRBJ2-1; TCRdb returns TRBD2, unconfirmable since there is no DNA. The CDR3 sequence is 13 residues long. Per the germline V gene, CDR1 is MNHEY and CDR2 is SMNVEV (reference sequence). CDR3: CASTLGGHNEQFF.

The chain links TRBV14 to TRBJ1-1. Germline loops: CDR1 SGHDN, CDR2 FVKESK. The CDR3 is made up of 15 amino acids. This CDR3 reads CASSPLADMNTEAFF. The full variable domain, in which reference TRBV14 and TRBJ1-1 provide the parts outside the CDR3, is EAGVTQFPSHSVIEKGQTVTLRCDPISGHDNLYWYRRVMGKEIKFLLHFVKESKQDESGMPNNRFLAERTGGTYSTLKVQPAELEDSGVYFCASSPLADMNTEAFFGQGTRLTVV.

This clonotype ranks as medium-sized (0.01 to 0.1%) in terms of frequency. The CDR3 protein is CASSARDRGSEQYF. V and J are TRBV7-6 and TRBJ2-7; the D gene TCRdb calls, TRBD1, cannot be checked with no DNA. The CDR3 covers 14 residues. CDR1 and CDR2 from the germline V gene are SGHVS and FNYEAQ.

This chain connects TRBV6-5 to TRBJ2-7; TCRdb proposes TRBD1, but this gene call is untestable without DNA. The CDR3 loop spans 14 amino acids. Germline lookup yields CDR1 MNHEY and CDR2 SVGAGI. CDR3 in amino acids: CASSYSSGTYEQYF.

The chain has TRBV7-6 and TRBJ2-7; TCRdb indicates TRBD2, and absent DNA this call remains unverified. There are 16 residues in the CDR3. Germline CDR1 is SGHVS and CDR2 is FNYEAQ. This chain's CDR3 is CASSSRTSGSRDEQYF.